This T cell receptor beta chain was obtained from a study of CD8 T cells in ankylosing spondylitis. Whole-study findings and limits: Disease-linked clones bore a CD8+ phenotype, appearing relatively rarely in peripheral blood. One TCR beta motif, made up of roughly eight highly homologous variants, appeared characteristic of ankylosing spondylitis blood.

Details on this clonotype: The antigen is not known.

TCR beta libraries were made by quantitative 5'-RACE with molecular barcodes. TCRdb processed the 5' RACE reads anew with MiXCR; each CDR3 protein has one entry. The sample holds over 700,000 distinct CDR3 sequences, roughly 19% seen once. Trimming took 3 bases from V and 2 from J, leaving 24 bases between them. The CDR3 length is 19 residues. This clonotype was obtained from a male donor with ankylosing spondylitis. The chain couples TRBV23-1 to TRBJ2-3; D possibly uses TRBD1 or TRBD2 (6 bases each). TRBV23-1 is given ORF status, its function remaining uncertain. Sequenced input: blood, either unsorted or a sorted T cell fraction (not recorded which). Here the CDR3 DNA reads TGCGCCAGCAGTCACCCAACAGGGACTCTACGCGCCTTCACAGATACGCAGTATTTT. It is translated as CASSHPTGTLRAFTDTQYF.